The 9 T cell receptor beta chains below were found in one sample sequenced in a study of response to subunit inactivated influenza vaccine. TCRdb analysed the RT-PCR reads with MiXCR anew, one entry per CDR3 protein. Here the sample spans around 570,000 distinct CDR3 sequences, 11% being singletons. These records were also assigned to another study, of T cells expressing NK-cell markers. From that study: 5'RACE template switching with UMIs generated TCR beta cDNA.

The starting material was PBMCs from blood, obtained on the day of vaccination. These receptors all come from a man aged 50 or older who received an inactivated influenza vaccine.

This clonotype was recorded many times. The V and J genes are TRBV5-1 and TRBJ2-5; unclear D gene. Deletions cut 4 bases from V and 3 bases from J, with 13 bases between. CDR1 SGHRS and CDR2 YFSETQ come from the germline V gene. This CDR3 spans 14 amino acids. For the CDR3, the DNA is TGCGCCAGCAGCACCTGGGATGCCAAAGAGACCCAGTACTTC. It specifies CASSTWDAKETQYF.

This clonotype has ten or more counts. This chain connects TRBV7-9 to TRBJ2-2, with 7 bases identical to TRBD2. The CDR3 is 17 residues long. The germline V gene encodes CDR1 SEHNR and CDR2 FQNEAQ (reference sequence). Losses at the gene ends were 4 bases for V and 0 bases for J; bases not matched to a gene: 8. CDR3 residues: CASSSWDYTANTGELFF. CDR3 coding DNA: TGTGCCAGCAGCTCCTGGGACTATACTGCGAACACCGGGGAGCTGTTTTTT.

This chain connects TRBV20-1 to TRBJ2-5; D uncertain. V shed 1 base and J shed 8 bases, with 11 bases lying between them. Looked up from germline, CDR1 is DFQATT and CDR2 is SNEGSKA (reference sequence). This CDR3 is 12 amino acids long. The CDR3 here is CSARGSSETQYF. The CDR3 DNA reads TGCAGTGCTAGAGGATCGAGCGAAACCCAGTACTTC.

The chain employs TRBV7-6 and TRBJ2-5; 7 bases are a match to TRBD2. The V gene end was trimmed by 1 base and the J gene end by 5 bases; junction bases not matched to a gene: 7. This CDR3 is built from 15 residues. The germline gives CDR1 SGHVS, CDR2 FNYEAQ. CDR3 sequence reads: CASSLVYGTTETQYF. In DNA form, the CDR3 reads TGTGCCAGCAGCTTAGTCTATGGGACTACGGAGACCCAGTACTTC.

V and J are TRBV9 and TRBJ2-5; D gene unclear. The CDR3 spans 14 residues. Deletions cut 0 bases from V and 1 base from J, with 7 bases between. Germline assignment: CDR1 SGDLS and CDR2 YYNGEE. CDR3 DNA sequence: TGTGCCAGCAGCGTAGAAGGCAGCCAAGAGACCCAGTACTTC. This gives the protein CASSVEGSQETQYF.

The sample holds many counts of this clonotype. This chain connects TRBV11-2 to TRBJ2-2; D perhaps matches TRBD1 (5 bases). CDR1 and CDR2 from the germline V gene are SGHAT and FQNNGV. The CDR3 extends over 15 amino acids. Trimming removed 6 bases at V and 0 bases at J, with 11 bases between. The CDR3 DNA follows: TGTGCCAGCAGACGACCGGACACGAACACCGGGGAGCTGTTTTTT. Its protein is CASRRPDTNTGELFF.

The chain uses TRBV7-2 and TRBJ2-3, with 8 bases aligning to TRBD2. The length of the CDR3 is 17 residues. CDR1 is SGHTA, CDR2 FQGNSA, per germline. The V and J ends lost 5 bases and 0 bases, in that order; junction bases with no gene match: 10. The CDR3 sequence: CASSTGLAPTSTDTQYF. DNA for the CDR3: TGTGCCAGCAGCACAGGACTAGCCCCTACAAGCACAGATACGCAGTATTTT.

The rearrangement links TRBV30 to TRBJ1-6, with 10 nucleotides matching TRBD1. V dropped 2 bases and J dropped 6; count of bases not matched to a gene: 4. This CDR3 comprises 15 residues. Looked up from germline, CDR1 is GTSNPN and CDR2 is SVGIG (reference sequence). The CDR3 sequence is CAWSLRDRGNSPLHF. In nucleotides, the CDR3 is TGTGCCTGGAGTCTCCGGGACAGGGGTAATTCACCCCTCCACTTT.

In its sample, this clonotype was seen a few times. The V gene is TRBV6-2 or TRBV6-3, the J gene TRBJ2-4; perhaps TRBD2 as D (6 bases). V was shortened by 2 bases and J by 6 bases, with 11 bases between the two germline ends. CDR1 MNHEY and CDR2 SVGEGT come from the germline V gene. This CDR3 region has 14 residues. The CDR3 nucleotides are TGTGCCAGCAGTTACGAAGGAGGGGTAAACATTCAGTACTTC. This gives the protein CASSYEGGVNIQYF.